The rows below give T cell receptor beta chains drawn from one sample of a study of T cell changes during pregnancy in multiple sclerosis. The method was immunoSEQ multiplex PCR; TCRdb's version includes in-frame clones alone and lacks a portion of them. The data contain tens of thousands of clones, 80% to 90% of them singletons. The sample consisted of CD4+ T cells from peripheral blood mononuclear cells, taken in the first trimester of pregnancy. These receptors were obtained from a female donor in good health, enrolled as a control in a pregnancy study. Each CDR3 is given with its conserved first and last residue. Clone size is given for some rows only: seen once, a few or many times, or a class if the clone is expanded.

v_gene | abundance | CDR3aa
TRBV4-1 | NA | CASSWHGPRGTEAFF
TRBV11-3 | NA | CASSSGASVQAFF
TRBV5-1 | NA | CASRRDQGVLTNEKLFF
TRBV28 | few | CASRRQGARSNQPQHF
TRBV7-9 | NA | CASSLVAGRNTGELFF
TRBV5-3 | once | CAYFPGLAGGRGTDTQYF
TRBV30 | NA | CAWTGLAGGVQFF
TRBV6-5 | once | CASSPRVHSYNEQFF
TRBV2 | NA | CASSVGGTGELFF
TRBV10-3 | NA | CAISVSGKADEQFF
TRBV7-6 | NA | CASSSAGTDTQYF
TRBV28 | once | CASTLGGGDYGYTF
TRBV11-2 | NA | CASSSLLSSGGGEQYF
TRBV18 | NA | CASSQGTNEKLFF
TRBV7-6 | once | CASSLGDRGNTEAFF
TRBV5-4 | NA | CASRSLATTSYNEQFF
TRBV5-6 | NA | CASSLGASDTQYF
TRBV28 | NA | CASSFDRAYQETQYF
TRBV9 | NA | CASSVELAGDTQYF
TRBV4-2 | once | CASSRLAGGVETQYF
TRBV19 | once | CASSIGLAGVGAGELFF
TRBV5-8 | NA | CASSLSSGGTDTQYF
TRBV2 | NA | CATGTSGGGADTQYF
TRBV5-5 | NA | CASSDPGSYEQYF
TRBV29-1 | NA | CSGGDGGYNEQFF
TRBV18 | NA | CASSPDRRYGYTF
TRBV4-1 | NA | CASSPSWGEQPQHF
TRBV6-4 | NA | CASSPLGGAKDTQYF
TRBV28 | NA | CASSLRQGRNTEAFF
TRBV10-3 | NA | CAISGTGGFEQYF
TRBV18 | NA | CASSSRQSSNTEAFF
TRBV7-2 | NA | CASSLASGRRDTQYF
TRBV11-3 | NA | CASSLGLAGSDTQYF
TRBV2 | NA | CASSWSPQETQYF
TRBV7-2 | NA | CASSFGTGDSGNTIYF
TRBV7-2 | once | CASSLYGRDEQFF
TRBV7-2 | once | CASSLSIDRVTYGYTF
TRBV29-1 | NA | CSVVRQGGQETQYF
TRBV29-1 | NA | CSVVSGQGGSDTQYF
TRBV7-2 | NA | CASSLGSGRVDEQFF
TRBV30 | NA | CAWGLAEETQYF
TRBV7-2 | once | CASSPPATGMIGYTF
TRBV4-1 | few | CASSTTGENYGYTF
TRBV28 | NA | CAASGGLVPYEQYF
TRBV5-4 | NA | CASSSTSTGTSYEQYF
TRBV7-2 | NA | CASSLMGAWGQSNPDTQYF
TRBV28 | NA | CASSPPLNTEAFF
TRBV6-5 | NA | CASMGQGIRDEQFF
TRBV6-4 | NA | CASSGKQGAGNQPQHF
TRBV19 | NA | CASSIPTVNTEAFF
TRBV7-9 | NA | CASSPPRRDGNIQYF
TRBV6-1 | NA | CASKLITGGEKLFF
TRBV28 | NA | CASSKPRTAPKLETQYF
TRBV29-1 | few | CSIMGQQNTEAFF
TRBV30 | NA | CAWRIAGPNNEQFF
TRBV7-9 | NA | CASSKQGNTEAFF
TRBV11-2 | few | CASRAGGKEQYF
TRBV13 | NA | CASSLGGQQGNTEAFF